A single sample is the source of the 29 T cell receptor beta chains below, sequenced in a study of blood T cell repertoires in COVID-19. Method: immunoSEQ multiplex PCR; TCRdb's copy keeps in-frame clones and lacks some. The repertoire holds 330,000 or so clones, with roughly 87% as singletons. Source material: PBMCs or T cells enriched from blood (not recorded which). Source of these receptors: a woman younger than 45 who had recovered from COVID-19.

The genes are TRBV5-1 and TRBJ1-1, with 10 bases lining up with TRBD1. The CDR3 runs 14 residues. The junction had 3 bases not matched to a gene; V was cut back by 7 bases and J by 0 bases. CDR1 and CDR2 (germline): SGHRS, YFSETQ. The CDR3 DNA reads TGCGCCAGCGGGACAGGGGTCATGAACACTGAAGCTTTCTTT. Translating gives CASGTGVMNTEAFF.

The chain carries TRBV5-1 and TRBJ2-3; 9 positions match TRBD2. Trimming removed 4 bases from V and 0 bases from J; junction bases left unmatched: 3. In germline, CDR1 is SGHRS, CDR2 YFSETQ. This CDR3 has 15 residues. Here the CDR3 reads CASSITSGSTDTQYF. DNA of the CDR3: TGCGCCAGCAGCATAACTAGCGGGAGCACAGATACGCAGTATTTT.

The rearrangement uses TRBV5-1 and TRBJ2-5; no clear D. The V end was cut by 0 bases, the J end by 0 bases, with 15 bases between. The length of the CDR3 is 17 residues. The germline gives CDR1 SGHRS, CDR2 YFSETQ. CDR3 DNA: TGCGCCAGCAGCTTGGGTCTGAGTCAATCGTACCAAGAGACCCAGTACTTC. Amino acid sequence: CASSLGLSQSYQETQYF.

This chain uses TRBV27 with TRBJ2-1, with 9 bases that match TRBD1. V gave up 4 bases and J gave up 3 bases; unmatched junction bases: 1. The CDR3 extends over 14 amino acids. Germline V gives CDR1 MNHEY, CDR2 SMNVEV (reference sequence). The CDR3 sequence is CASSWDRVYNEQFF. The CDR3 coding sequence is TGTGCCAGCAGTTGGGACAGGGTCTACAATGAGCAGTTCTTC.

The rearrangement links TRBV2 to TRBJ2-5, with 10 positions matching TRBD2. Germline CDR1 is SNHLY and CDR2 is FYNNEI. This CDR3 comprises 15 residues. With V trimmed by 1 base and J by 2 bases, 1 base remained unmatched. CDR3 in DNA: TGTGCCAGCAGTGAAGAGACTAGCGGGCAAGAGACCCAGTACTTC. The encoded protein is CASSEETSGQETQYF.

The chain combines TRBV19 with TRBJ2-2; the match to TRBD2 covers 8 bases. Germline V lookup: CDR1 LNHDA, CDR2 SQIVND (reference sequence). V shed 6 bases and J 3 bases; nucleotides not matched to a gene: 9. This CDR3 is 16 amino acids long. Written as DNA, the CDR3 is TGTGCCAGTAGGGGACTAGGCGGGGGCCACACCGGGGAGCTGTTTTTT. Its translation is CASRGLGGGHTGELFF.

Turning to this clone: At one boundary the junction diverges from the germline segment, which might be a read error. CDR3 DNA sequence: TGTGCCAGCAGCTCGCGGGAGGGGAGGGTGAAAACTGAAGCTTTCTTT. Translation: CASSSREGRVKTEAFF. The chain has TRBV7-8 and TRBJ1-1, with D possibly being TRBD1 (5 bases). Germline V lookup: CDR1 SGHVS, CDR2 FQNEAQ. The CDR3 runs 16 residues. Full variable domain (outside the CDR3, taken from reference TRBV7-8 and TRBJ1-1): GAGVSQSPRYKVAKRGQDVALRCDPISGHVSLFWYQQALGQGPEFLTYFQNEAQLDKSGLPSDRFFAERPEGSVSTLKIQRTQQEDSAVYLCASSSREGRVKTEAFFGQGTRLTVV.

J is TRBJ1-1 and V is TRBV6-5; D remains unclear. Germline lookup yields CDR1 MNHEY and CDR2 SVGAGI. The CDR3 runs 14 residues. V gave up 3 bases and J gave up 1 base, with 9 bases separating them. The CDR3, as DNA: TGTGCCAGCAGTTATAGCATTGCGAACACTGAAGCTTTCTTT. Translation: CASSYSIANTEAFF.

The rearrangement joins TRBV11-2 to TRBJ2-3, with D uncertain. Per germline, CDR1 SGHAT and CDR2 FQNNGV. The CDR3 sequence is 12 residues long. The germline V and J ends were trimmed by 5 bases and 6 bases, with 9 bases remaining between them. This chain's CDR3 is CASSATFDTQYF. The CDR3 DNA reads as TGTGCCAGCAGCGCAACTTTTGATACGCAGTATTTT.

The chain carries TRBV6-1 and TRBJ2-5; 7 nucleotides line up with TRBD2. V shed 4 bases, J shed 5 bases, and the junction held 13 bases outside the gene matches. Germline-derived CDR1 and CDR2 are MNHNS and SASEGT. CDR3 length equals 16 residues. The CDR3 region is CASSAWVTIGRETQYF. The CDR3 DNA reads TGTGCCAGCAGTGCCTGGGTGACGATCGGGAGGGAGACCCAGTACTTC.

The chain carries TRBV7-9 and TRBJ2-1, with TRBD2 matching over 14 bases. With 6 bases clipped from V and 8 bases from J, the junction kept 6 bases outside the gene matches. CDR1 and CDR2 (germline): SEHNR, FQNEAQ (reference sequence). The CDR3 is 15 residues long. The CDR3 protein is CASSSGTSGSDEQFF. CDR3 DNA sequence: TGTGCCAGCAGTTCAGGGACTAGCGGGAGCGATGAGCAGTTCTTC.

The V and J genes are TRBV5-1 and TRBJ2-1; the match to TRBD1 covers 9 bases. Germline V lookup: CDR1 SGHRS, CDR2 YFSETQ. The CDR3 contains 16 residues. The trim removed 3 bases at V and 3 bases at J, leaving 7 bases unmatched. CDR3: CASSWSGTGNYNEQFF. The CDR3, as DNA: TGCGCCAGCAGCTGGTCCGGGACAGGGAACTACAATGAGCAGTTCTTC.

This rearrangement joins TRBV7-8 to TRBJ1-3, with D uncertain. Germline lookup yields CDR1 SGHVS and CDR2 FQNEAQ. V lost 0 bases, J lost 0 bases, and 12 bases lay in between. The CDR3 spans 17 residues. Here the CDR3 DNA reads TGTGCCAGCAGCTTAGCTGGGCTCACGAGCTCTGGAAACACCATATATTTT. Amino acids: CASSLAGLTSSGNTIYF.

This chain connects TRBV24-1 to TRBJ1-5; D gene ambiguous. CDR1 and CDR2 from the germline V gene are KGHDR and SFDVKD. V was pared by 6 bases and J by 4 bases, with 9 bases between. This CDR3 contains 13 residues. CDR3 sequence: CATSSGWNQPQHF. The CDR3, as DNA: TGTGCCACCAGTTCGGGGTGGAATCAGCCCCAGCATTTT.

A single count supports this clone. The chain joins TRBV7-9 to TRBJ1-2; 8 nucleotides align to TRBD1. J lost 2 bases, V lost 5 bases, and 7 bases had no gene match. Germline V lookup: CDR1 SEHNR, CDR2 FQNEAQ (reference sequence). CDR3 size: 15 residues. CDR3 nucleotides: TGTGCCAGCAGCCACCGACAGGGGCAAAACTATGGCTACACCTTC. It specifies CASSHRQGQNYGYTF.

The rearrangement joins TRBV7-9 to TRBJ1-2; 9 bases fit TRBD1. The CDR3 sequence is 14 residues long. V was pared by 5 bases and J by 4 bases, with 5 bases of the junction left unmatched. The germline gives CDR1 SEHNR, CDR2 FQNEAQ (reference sequence). For the CDR3, the DNA is TGTGCCAGCAGCGACCGGGACAGGGTCTATGGCTACACCTTC. Protein: CASSDRDRVYGYTF.

The rearrangement uses TRBV19 and TRBJ1-5; possibly TRBD1 for D (5 bases). V was clipped by 5 bases and J by 7 bases, with 12 bases between them. The germline gives CDR1 LNHDA, CDR2 SQIVND (reference sequence). The CDR3 sequence is 13 residues long. CDR3 DNA: TGTGCCAGTAGTTTACAGGAGGGACAGCCCCAGCATTTT. Residues: CASSLQEGQPQHF.

CDR3 sequence reads: CSVVSGGYEQYF. The CDR3 DNA sequence: TGCAGCGTTGTTTCAGGGGGCTACGAGCAGTACTTC. The chain is built from TRBV29-1 and TRBJ2-7; TRBD1 matches at 7 bases. V gave up 4 bases and J gave up 3 bases; unmatched junction bases: 3. The CDR3 totals 12 residues. Germline V gene sequence: CDR1 SQVTM, CDR2 ANQGSEA.

This clone was counted a single time. The chain joins TRBV19 to TRBJ1-2; D not resolved. Germline CDR1 is LNHDA and CDR2 is SQIVND (reference sequence). The CDR3 has 11 residues. V was trimmed by 8 bases and J by 7 bases, leaving 11 bases between them. This chain's CDR3 is CASSKWAGYTF. The CDR3 DNA is TGTGCCAGTTCTAAATGGGCTGGCTACACCTTC.

The chain uses TRBV3-1 (or the pseudogene TRBV3-2) and TRBJ2-5, with TRBD1 matching 7 bases. Trimming took 4 bases from V and 2 from J; bases not matched to a gene: 7. The germline gives CDR1 LGHDT, CDR2 YNNKEL (reference sequence). The CDR3 spans 15 residues. The CDR3 loop reads CASSPLGQPQETQYF. CDR3 DNA: TGTGCCAGCAGCCCCCTGGGACAGCCTCAAGAGACCCAGTACTTC.

The J gene is TRBJ1-6, the V gene TRBV7-3; tentative D call: TRBD1 (5 bases). Germline-derived CDR1 and CDR2 are SGHTA and FQGTGA. Trimming removed 1 base from V and 7 bases from J, with 8 bases in between. This CDR3 is 14 amino acids long. CDR3 DNA: TGTGCCAGCAGCTTAAGCGGACAAAATTCACCCCTCCACTTT. Translated, it gives CASSLSGQNSPLHF.

The chain carries TRBV5-6 and TRBJ1-5, with 8 bases that match TRBD1. CDR3 length equals 15 residues. V lost 0 bases to trimming and J lost 3 bases; unmatched junction nucleotides: 2. Germline V gives CDR1 SGHDT, CDR2 YYEEEE. The CDR3 region has the DNA TGTGCCAGCAGCTTGGGGACAGGGAACAATCAGCCCCAGCATTTT. It translates to CASSLGTGNNQPQHF.

The chain couples TRBV2 to TRBJ2-7, with 9 bases identical to TRBD2. Trimming at V came to 8 bases and at J to 6 bases, leaving 11 bases not matched to a gene. The CDR3 sequence is 14 residues long. The germline CDR1 and CDR2 sequences are SNHLY and FYNNEI. In DNA form, the CDR3 reads TGTGCCAGCTTAGGCGGGAGGGCCTCGGGCGAGCAGTACTTC. This translates into CASLGGRASGEQYF.

This clone occurred once. This sequence joins TRBV5-4 and TRBJ2-7; 8 nucleotides agree with TRBD2. From germline, CDR1 is SGHNT and CDR2 YYREEE (reference sequence). V shed 4 bases, J shed 0 bases, and the junction held 12 bases outside the gene matches. CDR3 size: 17 residues. The CDR3 bases are TGTGCCAGCAGCCCCCCTTCTAGCGGGTCGAGCTCCTACGAGCAGTACTTC. This sequence encodes CASSPPSSGSSSYEQYF.

The chain employs TRBV2 and TRBJ1-1; TRBD1 is a possible D gene (5 bases). The germline V and J ends were trimmed by 4 bases and 8 bases, with 14 bases remaining between them. The CDR3 consists of 13 residues. CDR1 is SNHLY and CDR2 is FYNNEI in the germline V gene. The CDR3 here is CASSGPDTEEAFF. The CDR3 region has the DNA TGTGCCAGCAGTGGGCCGGACACAGAAGAAGCTTTCTTT.

The chain carries TRBV4-1 and TRBJ2-1; D is unclear. The CDR3 covers 15 residues. Per the germline V gene, CDR1 is MGHRA and CDR2 is YSYEKL. The V gene lost 1 base and the J gene lost 0 bases, with 7 bases spanning the gap. CDR3 protein: CASSQVVGSYNEQFF. CDR3 coding DNA: TGCGCCAGCAGCCAAGTGGTCGGCTCCTACAATGAGCAGTTCTTC.

The chain combines TRBV24-1 with TRBJ1-5, with a weak D call TRBD1 (5 bases). The germline V and J ends were trimmed by 4 bases and 0 bases, with 12 bases remaining between them. The germline V gene has CDR1 KGHDR and CDR2 SFDVKD. This CDR3 contains 16 residues. The CDR3 region has the DNA TGTGCCACCAGTGACCGGTCGGACATTAGCAATCAGCCCCAGCATTTT. Encoded protein: CATSDRSDISNQPQHF.

The chain joins TRBV5-1 to TRBJ1-1; 8 positions match TRBD1. In germline, CDR1 is SGHRS, CDR2 YFSETQ. There are 14 residues in the CDR3. J gave up 1 base and V 4 bases, and 3 bases lay outside the gene matches. This chain's CDR3 is CASSEDRGNTEAFF. Written as DNA, the CDR3 is TGCGCCAGCAGCGAAGACAGGGGGAACACTGAAGCTTTCTTT.

The V call is TRBV13, the J call TRBJ2-3; 8 positions agree with TRBD1. V lost 5 bases and J lost 1; bases outside the gene matches: 8. CDR1 is PRHDT, CDR2 FYEKMQ, per germline (reference sequence). This CDR3 has 16 amino acids. Here the CDR3 DNA reads TGTGCCAGCAGCATACTGGGACAGGATGGCACAGATACGCAGTATTTT. It translates to CASSILGQDGTDTQYF.